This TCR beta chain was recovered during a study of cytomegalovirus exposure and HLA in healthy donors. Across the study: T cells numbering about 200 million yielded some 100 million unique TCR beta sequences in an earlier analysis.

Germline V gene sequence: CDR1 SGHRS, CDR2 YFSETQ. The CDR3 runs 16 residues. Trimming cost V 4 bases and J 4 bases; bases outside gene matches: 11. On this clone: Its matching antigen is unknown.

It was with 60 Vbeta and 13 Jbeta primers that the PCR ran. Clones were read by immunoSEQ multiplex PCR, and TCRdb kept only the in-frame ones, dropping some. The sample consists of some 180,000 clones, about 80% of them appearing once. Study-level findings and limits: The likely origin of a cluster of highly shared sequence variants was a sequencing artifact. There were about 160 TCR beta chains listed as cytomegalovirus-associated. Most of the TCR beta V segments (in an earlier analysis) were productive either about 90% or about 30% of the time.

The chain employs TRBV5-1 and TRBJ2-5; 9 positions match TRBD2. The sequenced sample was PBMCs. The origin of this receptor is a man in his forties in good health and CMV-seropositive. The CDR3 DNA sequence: TGCGCCAGCAGCGAGGGGACTAGCTCTGATGGAGAGACCCAGTACTTC. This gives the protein CASSEGTSSDGETQYF.